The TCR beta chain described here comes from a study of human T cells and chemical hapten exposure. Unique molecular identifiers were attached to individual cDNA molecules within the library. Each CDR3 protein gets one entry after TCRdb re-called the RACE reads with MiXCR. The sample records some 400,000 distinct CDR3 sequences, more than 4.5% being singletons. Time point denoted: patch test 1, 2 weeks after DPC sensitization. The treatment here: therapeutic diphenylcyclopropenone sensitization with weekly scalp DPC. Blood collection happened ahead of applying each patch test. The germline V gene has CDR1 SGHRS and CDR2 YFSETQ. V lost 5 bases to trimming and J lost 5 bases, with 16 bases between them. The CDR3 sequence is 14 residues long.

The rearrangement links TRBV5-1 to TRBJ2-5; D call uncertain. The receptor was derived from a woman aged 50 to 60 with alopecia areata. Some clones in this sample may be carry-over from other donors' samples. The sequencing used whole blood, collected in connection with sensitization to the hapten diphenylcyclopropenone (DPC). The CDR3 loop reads CASSSQDLGETQYF. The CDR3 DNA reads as TGCGCCAGCAGTTCTCAAGACTTGGGGGAGACCCAGTACTTC.